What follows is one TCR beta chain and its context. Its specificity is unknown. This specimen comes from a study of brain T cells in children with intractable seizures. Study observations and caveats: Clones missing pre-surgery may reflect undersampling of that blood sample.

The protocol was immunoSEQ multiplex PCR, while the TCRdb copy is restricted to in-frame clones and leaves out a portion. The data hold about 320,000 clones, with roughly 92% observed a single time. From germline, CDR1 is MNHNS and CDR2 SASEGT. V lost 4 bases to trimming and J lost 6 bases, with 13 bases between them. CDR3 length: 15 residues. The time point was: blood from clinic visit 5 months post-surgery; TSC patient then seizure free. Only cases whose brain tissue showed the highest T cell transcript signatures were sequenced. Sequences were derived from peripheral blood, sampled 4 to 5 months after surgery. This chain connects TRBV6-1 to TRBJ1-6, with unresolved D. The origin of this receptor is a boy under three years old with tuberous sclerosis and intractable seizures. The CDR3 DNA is TGTGCCAGCAGTGCAGCCTCGGGATTTAATTCACCCCTCCACTTT. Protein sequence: CASSAASGFNSPLHF.